This T cell receptor beta chain stems from a study of T cells after yellow fever vaccination. This clonotype was picked up a small number of times. Its antigen remains unknown. The CDR3 consists of 15 residues. V dropped 5 bases and J dropped 7; count of bases not matched to a gene: 5. Germline V lookup: CDR1 MNHEY, CDR2 SVGEGT. TCRdb processed the 5' RACE reads anew with MiXCR; each CDR3 protein has one entry. The repertoire holds about 500,000 distinct CDR3 sequences, with roughly a sixth as singletons. Study-wide results and caveats: Highly abundant clonotypes carried over from the bulk population could end up in FACS-sorted repertoires as contaminants.

The chain links TRBV6-2 or TRBV6-3 to TRBJ2-1; 13 positions match TRBD2. The specimen comprised PBMCs, sampled 5 to 6 days after the first yellow fever vaccination. The clonotype originates from a young man who received the YFV17D yellow fever vaccine. CDR3 DNA: TGTGCCAGCAGTACTAGCGGGGGGGCCTTGAATGAGCAGTTCTTC. Translating it yields CASSTSGGALNEQFF.